Listed here are 11 T cell receptor beta chains from one sample, sequenced in a study of shared clonotypes between healthy human individuals. Here immunoSEQ multiplex PCR was the method, and the copy in TCRdb shows in-frame clones only, minus some. The sample records 2 million to 2.5 million clones, more than 90% being singletons. Sequencing input: naive CD4+ T cells sorted from blood. Stated subset: CD45RA+ positively selected. The receptors here all came from a man aged 18 to 35 in good health.

This sequence joins TRBV20-1 and TRBJ1-2, with D uncertain. V was cut by 3 bases and J by 6 bases, with 8 bases left in between. Germline V gives CDR1 DFQATT, CDR2 SNEGSKA (reference sequence). CDR3 size: 11 residues. The CDR3: CSASSGDGYTF. The CDR3 DNA is TGCAGTGCTAGTAGTGGGGATGGCTACACCTTC.

V is TRBV6-6 and J is TRBJ2-7, with 7 bases that match TRBD1. Germline CDR1 is MNHNY and CDR2 is SVGAGI (reference sequence). This CDR3 is built from 14 residues. V lost 3 bases, J lost 2 bases, and 4 bases stayed unmatched. The CDR3 is CASSYGTDTYEQYF. In DNA, the CDR3 is TGTGCCAGCAGTTATGGGACAGATACCTACGAGCAGTACTTC.

V gene TRBV2 combines with J gene TRBJ2-3; TRBD2 matches at 8 bases. The ends lost 2 bases at V and 2 bases at J; junction bases unmatched: 6. The CDR3 sequence is 16 residues long. Per germline, CDR1 SNHLY and CDR2 FYNNEI. This CDR3 reads CASSEFATSATDTQYF. The DNA for the CDR3 is TGTGCCAGCAGTGAATTTGCGACTAGCGCCACAGATACGCAGTATTTT.

The chain is built from TRBV19 and TRBJ2-2; the match to TRBD1 covers 8 bases. The CDR3 consists of 14 residues. J gave up 6 bases and V 7 bases, and 7 bases lay outside the gene matches. The germline CDR1 and CDR2 sequences are LNHDA and SQIVND (reference sequence). CDR3 DNA: TGTGCCAGTACCCCGACAGGGGCCGCCGGGGAGCTGTTTTTT. It specifies CASTPTGAAGELFF.

The rearrangement joins TRBV4-3 to TRBJ2-7, with D perhaps TRBD2 (5 bases). Germline CDR1 LGHNA, CDR2 YSLEER. V dropped 11 bases and J dropped 7 bases, with 27 bases sitting between them. CDR3 size: 15 residues. Written as DNA, the CDR3 is TGCGCCTCCTCTTCAAGTCCACAATTCCCGGGAGAGCAGTACTTC. Translated: CASSSSPQFPGEQYF.

This clone was recorded once. V and J are TRBV25-1 and TRBJ2-1; tentative D call: TRBD2 (6 bases). Per the germline V gene, CDR1 is MGHDK and CDR2 is SYGVNS. The CDR3 contains 16 residues. V lost 4 bases to trimming and J lost 0 bases, with 13 bases between them. The CDR3 DNA follows: TGTGCCAGCAGTGGCGGGGTCGTCAGCTCCTACAATGAGCAGTTCTTC. It codes for CASSGGVVSSYNEQFF.

This clone was observed a single time. V and J are TRBV5-4 and TRBJ2-5, with D possibly TRBD1 on 6 matching bases. Trimming removed 4 bases at V and 5 bases at J, with 12 bases between. This CDR3 is built from 13 residues. CDR1 is SGHNT, CDR2 YYREEE, per germline (reference sequence). The CDR3 region is CASSRTGFETQYF. CDR3 bases: TGTGCCAGCAGCCGAACAGGGTTCGAGACCCAGTACTTC.

V is TRBV5-1 and J is TRBJ2-6; TRBD1 matches at 8 bases. V was pared by 5 bases and J by 1 base, with 8 bases of the junction left unmatched. The length of the CDR3 is 17 residues. The germline V gene encodes CDR1 SGHRS and CDR2 YFSETQ. The CDR3 sequence is CASRRAGGMSGANVLTF. The CDR3 DNA reads as TGCGCCAGCAGGCGAGCAGGGGGCATGTCTGGGGCCAACGTCCTGACTTTC.

V usage is TRBV30 and J usage is TRBJ2-2; D remains ambiguous. V gave up 2 bases and J gave up 4 bases, with 11 bases separating them. The CDR3 has 14 residues. Germline CDR1 and CDR2: GTSNPN and SVGIG (reference sequence). CDR3 protein: CAWSFSIGTGELFF. CDR3 DNA: TGTGCCTGGAGTTTCTCGATAGGCACCGGGGAGCTGTTTTTT.

This clone came up once. The gene calls are TRBV9 and TRBJ2-7, with 7 bases matching TRBD1. CDR3 size: 12 residues. Germline assignment: CDR1 SGDLS and CDR2 YYNGEE. V gave up 10 bases and J gave up 1 base; unmatched junction bases: 5. The chain's CDR3 is CARNRGSYEQYF. In DNA, the CDR3 is TGTGCCCGAAACAGGGGTTCCTACGAGCAGTACTTC.

This chain connects TRBV5-4 to TRBJ2-1; 9 positions match TRBD2. CDR1 and CDR2 from the germline V gene are SGHNT and YYREEE (reference sequence). This CDR3 spans 15 amino acids. The V and J ends lost 4 bases and 1 base, in that order; junction bases with no gene match: 3. CDR3: CASSHLAGSYNEQFF. As DNA, the CDR3 is TGTGCCAGCAGCCACCTAGCGGGGTCCTACAATGAGCAGTTCTTC.